This T cell receptor beta chain was recovered during a study of cytomegalovirus exposure and HLA in healthy donors. Study-level points and caveats: Some V segments, TRBV6-2 and TRBV6-3 among them, were indistinguishable and were therefore excluded. CMV serostatus alone was available as immune exposure information.

The PCR used 60 Vbeta and 13 Jbeta primers. Generated by immunoSEQ multiplex PCR, the TCRdb table keeps only in-frame clones and is missing some. The sample consists of about 160,000 clones, 86% of them appearing once. The CDR3 runs to 14 residues. V was clipped by 6 bases and J by 3 bases, with 14 bases between them. Germline V gene lookup returns CDR1 MNHEY and CDR2 SMNVEV (reference sequence). Regarding this clone: The antigen remains unidentified.

Sequencing used PBMCs. The rearrangement joins TRBV27 to TRBJ2-5; D uncertain. The sequence was obtained from a young woman in good health and CMV-seronegative. The CDR3: CASRNLGPEETQYF. The CDR3 DNA reads TGTGCCAGCAGGAACCTTGGGCCAGAAGAGACCCAGTACTTC.